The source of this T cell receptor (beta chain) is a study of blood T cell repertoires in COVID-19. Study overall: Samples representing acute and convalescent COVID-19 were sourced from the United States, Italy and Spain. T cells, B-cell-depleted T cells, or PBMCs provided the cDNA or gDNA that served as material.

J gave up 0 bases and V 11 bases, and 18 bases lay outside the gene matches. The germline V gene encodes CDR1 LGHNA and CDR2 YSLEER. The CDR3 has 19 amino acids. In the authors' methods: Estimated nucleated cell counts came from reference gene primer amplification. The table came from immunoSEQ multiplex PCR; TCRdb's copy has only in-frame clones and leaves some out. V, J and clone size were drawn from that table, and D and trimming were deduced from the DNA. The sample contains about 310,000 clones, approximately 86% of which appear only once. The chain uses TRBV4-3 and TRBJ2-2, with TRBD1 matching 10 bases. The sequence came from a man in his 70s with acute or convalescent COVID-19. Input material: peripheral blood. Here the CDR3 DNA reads TGCGCCCCCCGCCGCCGAGGGGGGACAGGGGTCTCGAACACCGGGGAGCTGTTTTTT. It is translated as CAPRRRGGTGVSNTGELFF.